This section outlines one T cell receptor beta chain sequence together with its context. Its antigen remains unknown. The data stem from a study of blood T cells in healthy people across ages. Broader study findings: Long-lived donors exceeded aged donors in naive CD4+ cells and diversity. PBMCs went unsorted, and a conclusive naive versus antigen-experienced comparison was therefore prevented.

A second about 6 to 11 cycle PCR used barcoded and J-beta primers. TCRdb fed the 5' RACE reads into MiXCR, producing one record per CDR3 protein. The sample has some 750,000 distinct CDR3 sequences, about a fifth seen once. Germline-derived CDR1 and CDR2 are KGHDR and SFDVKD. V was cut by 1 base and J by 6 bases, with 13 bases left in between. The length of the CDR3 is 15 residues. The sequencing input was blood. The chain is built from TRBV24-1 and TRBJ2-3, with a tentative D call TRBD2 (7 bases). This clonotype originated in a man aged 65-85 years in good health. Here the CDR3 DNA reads TGTGCCACCAGTGATTTAAGGGGGGGGTACGATACGCAGTATTTT. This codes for CATSDLRGGYDTQYF.